Presented here are 24 T cell receptor beta chains from one specimen sequenced in a study of blood T cell repertoires in COVID-19. TCRdb's copy holds only in-frame clones and misses some; the assay was immunoSEQ multiplex PCR. The sample carries roughly 200,000 clones, 70% to 90% recorded once. Sequencing was performed on PBMCs or T cells enriched from blood (not recorded which). These receptors were collected from a woman under 40 who had been exposed to COVID-19.

This clone has ten or more counts. The chain combines TRBV5-1 with TRBJ2-3; 10 bases match TRBD2. The germline gives CDR1 SGHRS, CDR2 YFSETQ. The CDR3 is 14 residues long. The junction had 4 bases not matched to a gene; V was cut back by 2 bases and J by 7 bases. The DNA of the CDR3 is TGCGCCAGCAGCTTAAGCGGGGGGGCCAATACGCAGTATTTT. This gives the protein CASSLSGGANTQYF. The full variable domain, with the rest looked up from reference TRBV5-1 and TRBJ2-3, is KAGVTQTPRYLIKTRGQQVTLSCSPISGHRSVSWYQQTPGQGLQFLFEYFSETQRNKGNFPGRFSGRQFSNSRSEMNVSTLELGDSALYLCASSLSGGANTQYFGPGTRLTVL.

The rearrangement links TRBV10-3 to TRBJ1-2; possible D gene TRBD1, 5 bases. The CDR3 consists of 14 residues. CDR1 and CDR2 from the germline V gene are ENHRY and SYGVKD. With 2 bases removed from V and 5 bases from J, the gap between germline ends came to 12 bases. CDR3 sequence (DNA): TGTGCCATCAGTGAGGCAGGGATAAGGTATGGCTACACCTTC. Amino acids: CAISEAGIRYGYTF.

This sequence joins TRBV3-1 (or the pseudogene TRBV3-2) and TRBJ1-2; a weak D match, TRBD1 (5 bases). The germline gives CDR1 LGHDT, CDR2 YNNKEL (reference sequence). Trimming took off 4 bases at V and 0 bases at J, with 15 bases between the two ends. This CDR3 has 16 amino acids. In nucleotides, the CDR3 is TGTGCCAGCAGCCCCTACACGACAGATACTAACTATGGCTACACCTTC. Protein sequence: CASSPYTTDTNYGYTF.

This clone was counted a single time. J is TRBJ2-3 and V is TRBV3-1 (or the pseudogene TRBV3-2); no clear D. Trimming removed 8 bases at V and 6 bases at J, with 18 bases between. Germline lookup yields CDR1 LGHDT and CDR2 YNNKEL (reference sequence). The CDR3 covers 14 residues. In DNA, the CDR3 is TGTGCCAGCCAGAGCGTCTCTCCTTGGGATACGCAGTATTTT. This gives the protein CASQSVSPWDTQYF.

The CDR3 reads CASSPGPPGNEQFF. The CDR3 DNA follows: TGTGCCAGCAGCCCCGGACCTCCGGGGAATGAGCAGTTCTTC. The chain uses TRBV13 and TRBJ2-1, with D possibly being TRBD2 (5 bases). V lost 5 bases and J 7 bases, leaving 15 bases between the germline ends. Germline-derived CDR1 and CDR2 are PRHDT and FYEKMQ (reference sequence). The CDR3 runs to 14 residues.

In its sample, this clone was seen once. This chain uses TRBV29-1 with TRBJ2-5; TRBD2 agrees at 7 bases. The CDR3 contains 14 residues. With V trimmed by 7 bases and J by 5 bases, 13 bases remained unmatched. The germline V gene has CDR1 SQVTM and CDR2 ANQGSEA. The CDR3 DNA reads as TGCAGCGGCGATTCGGGGGGTGTAGGGGAGACCCAGTACTTC. Translated: CSGDSGGVGETQYF.

A few counts support this clone. The chain carries TRBV1 and TRBJ2-1; the table assigns TRBD2, which was not confirmed against the DNA. TRBV1 is a listed pseudogene. The CDR3 has 15 amino acids. The CDR3 region has the DNA TGCACCAGCAGCCAGGACTGGACTAGCGTTTATGAGCAGTTCTTC. It translates to CTSSQDWTSVYEQFF.

This chain links TRBV19 with TRBJ2-1; weak D call: TRBD2 (5 bases). CDR1 and CDR2 from the germline V gene are LNHDA and SQIVND (reference sequence). This CDR3 region has 14 residues. Trimming took 5 bases from V and 2 from J, leaving 10 bases between them. As DNA, the CDR3 is TGTGCCAGTAGTTGGGAGATAGCCTACAATGAGCAGTTCTTC. Residues: CASSWEIAYNEQFF.

V usage is TRBV14 and J usage is TRBJ2-4; the D is unclear. The germline V gene has CDR1 SGHDN and CDR2 FVKESK. Trimming pared 3 bases from V and 0 bases from J, leaving 9 bases between. The CDR3 loop spans 15 amino acids. CDR3 in amino acids: CASSHRQLAKNIQYF. The CDR3 DNA is TGTGCCAGCAGCCACAGACAACTAGCCAAAAACATTCAGTACTTC.

The genes are TRBV9 and TRBJ2-1, with 7 positions matching TRBD2. V was pared by 6 bases and J by 0 bases, with 3 bases of the junction left unmatched. This CDR3 is built from 14 residues. CDR1 and CDR2 (germline): SGDLS, YYNGEE. The DNA of the CDR3 is TGTGCCAGCAACGGGGGGAGCTCCTACAATGAGCAGTTCTTC. This sequence encodes CASNGGSSYNEQFF.

The chain couples TRBV19 to TRBJ1-4, with TRBD1 identical over 7 bases. The germline V gene has CDR1 LNHDA and CDR2 SQIVND (reference sequence). The V gene end was trimmed by 5 bases and the J gene end by 6 bases; junction bases not matched to a gene: 9. This CDR3 spans 15 amino acids. The CDR3 region has the DNA TGTGCCAGTAGTTTGGGACAGTATTATGATGAAAAACTGTTTTTT. Its protein is CASSLGQYYDEKLFF.

The chain has TRBV9 and TRBJ2-2; D may be TRBD2 (5 bases). From germline, CDR1 is SGDLS and CDR2 YYNGEE. This CDR3 region has 13 residues. The V gene lost 1 base and the J gene lost 7 bases, with 8 bases spanning the gap. Here the CDR3 reads CASSVRGGGELFF. The CDR3 bases are TGTGCCAGCAGCGTACGGGGTGGCGGGGAGCTGTTTTTT. Full variable domain (missing parts from reference TRBV9 and TRBJ2-2): DSGVTQTPKHLITATGQRVTLRCSPRSGDLSVYWYQQSLDQGLQFLIQYYNGEERAKGNILERFSAQQFPDLHSELNLSSLELGDSALYFCASSVRGGGELFFGEGSRLTVL.

V usage is TRBV15 and J usage is TRBJ1-1; no definite D call. The germline V and J ends were trimmed by 4 bases and 3 bases, with 9 bases remaining between them. This CDR3 has 13 amino acids. The V gene's germline CDR1 is LNHNV and CDR2 YYDKDF (reference sequence). CDR3 sequence (DNA): TGTGCCACCAGCACACAGTTTTACACTGAAGCTTTCTTT. It translates to CATSTQFYTEAFF.

This chain connects TRBV24-1 to TRBJ2-2; perhaps TRBD2 as D (5 bases). There are 14 residues in the CDR3. Germline V gene lookup returns CDR1 KGHDR and CDR2 SFDVKD. V dropped 4 bases and J dropped 7 bases, with 12 bases sitting between them. CDR3 protein: CATSDSDFNGELFF. The CDR3 region has the DNA TGTGCCACCAGTGACTCGGACTTTAACGGGGAGCTGTTTTTT.

The rearrangement uses TRBV6-5 and TRBJ1-1; TRBD1 is a possible D gene (5 bases). The germline V gene has CDR1 MNHEY and CDR2 SVGAGI. Trimming left V 5 bases short and J 1 base short, with 11 bases between. The CDR3 is 14 residues long. The chain's CDR3 is CASSTNDRNTEAFF. CDR3 bases: TGTGCCAGCAGTACTAATGACAGGAACACTGAAGCTTTCTTT.

The rearrangement links TRBV7-9 to TRBJ1-4; the D is unclear. The CDR3 extends over 15 amino acids. V shed 1 base and J shed 4 bases, with 10 bases lying between them. Germline-derived CDR1 and CDR2 are SEHNR and FQNEAQ (reference sequence). The CDR3 sequence is CASSLDERVNEKLFF. CDR3 sequence (DNA): TGTGCCAGCAGCTTAGATGAGCGGGTTAATGAAAAACTGTTTTTT.

This chain connects TRBV9 to TRBJ1-1; 7 bases agree with TRBD1. Germline CDR1 and CDR2: SGDLS and YYNGEE. This CDR3 contains 14 residues. J was trimmed by 1 base and V by 3 bases; bases with no gene match: 3. DNA for the CDR3: TGTGCCAGCAGCGCGTGGACAGGGAACACTGAAGCTTTCTTT. Translating it yields CASSAWTGNTEAFF. The full variable domain, its missing parts supplied by reference TRBV9 and TRBJ1-1, is DSGVTQTPKHLITATGQRVTLRCSPRSGDLSVYWYQQSLDQGLQFLIQYYNGEERAKGNILERFSAQQFPDLHSELNLSSLELGDSALYFCASSAWTGNTEAFFGQGTRLTVV.

J is TRBJ1-1 and V is TRBV12-3 or TRBV12-4; D is undetermined. Between the trimmed V and J ends, which lost 3 bases and 1 base, there was a span of 3 bases. This CDR3 is 12 amino acids long. The DNA for the CDR3 is TGTGCCAGCAGTTTCAGGAACACTGAAGCTTTCTTT. Its protein is CASSFRNTEAFF.

The chain recombines TRBV9 with TRBJ2-1; TRBD2 matches at 8 bases. There are 15 residues in the CDR3. V lost 4 bases and J lost 2; bases outside the gene matches: 5. Germline CDR1 is SGDLS and CDR2 is YYNGEE. The CDR3: CASSPSGGAYNEQFF. The CDR3 DNA sequence: TGTGCCAGCAGCCCAAGCGGGGGCGCCTACAATGAGCAGTTCTTC.

The chain employs TRBV9 and TRBJ2-7, with D possibly TRBD2 on 6 matching bases. Germline CDR1 and CDR2: SGDLS and YYNGEE. V was shortened by 0 bases and J by 5 bases, with 12 bases between the two germline ends. The CDR3 extends over 14 amino acids. DNA for the CDR3: TGTGCCAGCAGCGTAGGCTTCCGGGAGAACGAGCAGTACTTC. As protein: CASSVGFRENEQYF. The variable domain in full, completed from reference TRBV9 and TRBJ2-7, reads DSGVTQTPKHLITATGQRVTLRCSPRSGDLSVYWYQQSLDQGLQFLIQYYNGEERAKGNILERFSAQQFPDLHSELNLSSLELGDSALYFCASSVGFRENEQYFGPGTRLTVT.

The chain couples TRBV5-1 to TRBJ2-5, with 11 bases identical to TRBD1. V gave up 4 bases and J gave up 5 bases; unmatched junction bases: 7. In germline, CDR1 is SGHRS, CDR2 YFSETQ. CDR3 size: 15 residues. The CDR3 nucleotides read TGCGCCAGCAGCCCCTTAGGACAGGGGGCTGAGACCCAGTACTTC. It translates to CASSPLGQGAETQYF.

This chain uses TRBV29-1 with TRBJ1-2, with 9 nucleotides matching TRBD1. This CDR3 comprises 13 residues. Unmatched junction bases numbered 11, after V lost 7 bases and J lost 8 bases. The germline gives CDR1 SQVTM, CDR2 ANQGSEA. The CDR3: CSAAQGAFGGYTF. DNA for the CDR3: TGCAGCGCGGCACAGGGGGCCTTTGGCGGCTACACCTTC.

The chain carries TRBV2 and TRBJ2-7, with 9 bases that match TRBD1. Germline CDR1 and CDR2: SNHLY and FYNNEI. V lost 3 bases, J lost 7 bases, and 7 bases stayed unmatched. The length of the CDR3 is 14 residues. The CDR3 spells CASSDLGQGLEQYF. Here the CDR3 DNA reads TGTGCCAGCAGTGATTTGGGACAGGGCTTAGAGCAGTACTTC.

The rearrangement joins TRBV27 to TRBJ2-7; D is unresolved. This CDR3 has 13 residues. CDR1 and CDR2 (germline): MNHEY, SMNVEV (reference sequence). V lost 3 bases and J lost 3, with 9 bases in between. The CDR3 nucleotides read TGTGCCAGCAGTTTCGCCTCAGGCTACGAGCAGTACTTC. This sequence encodes CASSFASGYEQYF.